The clone carrying this T cell receptor beta chain was found a few times. Its antigen is unidentified. With 60 Vbeta and 13 Jbeta primers, the PCR was carried out. This table comes from immunoSEQ multiplex PCR, and its TCRdb copy is limited to in-frame clones, with some not included. The top ten hold over 10% of the sample, which has about 42,000 clones, 50% seen once. The CDR3 is made up of 15 amino acids. The germline gives CDR1 MNHNS, CDR2 SASEGT. The V end was cut by 2 bases, the J end by 4 bases, with 11 bases between. This sample was taken from a study of cytomegalovirus exposure and HLA in healthy donors. About the research overall: One earlier analysis, a look at about 179 million T cells, found fewer than 140 million unique TCR beta sequences. Study findings and constraints: About 90% or about 30% of the time was how often most TCR beta V segments were productive, according to an earlier analysis. Some V segments could not be told apart, so they were left out, TRBV6-2 and TRBV6-3 among them.

Sequencing was performed on PBMCs. The chain combines TRBV6-1 with TRBJ1-4; tentative D call: TRBD1 (5 bases). This clonotype was sampled from a human donor in good health. CDR3 amino acids: CASSEPGGGNEKLFF. The CDR3 bases are TGTGCCAGCAGTGAACCCGGCGGGGGTAATGAAAAACTGTTTTTT.